This TCR beta chain was captured in a study of shared clonotypes between healthy human individuals. Study in general: Each donor had three CD4 naive, three CD4 memory, two CD8 naive and one CD8 memory plate.

The naive CD8 subset, CD45RO-negative cells positively selected for CCR7, excluded terminally differentiated effector memory CD45RA+ cells. Study outcomes and limitations: The study generally estimated greater richness for naive than memory subsets. Incompleteness in sorted-subset sequencing, despite large depth, was shown by rarefaction. Between a handful of donors, naive CD4 clonotypes were shared at a level of about 5%.

Turning to this clone: Its antigen is currently unknown.

The CDR3 length is 15 residues. V was clipped by 5 bases and J by 3 bases, with 17 bases between them. The germline gives CDR1 SEHNR, CDR2 FQNEAQ (reference sequence). TCRdb's table, derived via immunoSEQ multiplex PCR, lists solely in-frame clones and lacks some. The data show 1.5 million to 2.5 million clones, about 95% seen once. The TCR sequence derives from a young man in good health. V usage is TRBV7-9 and J usage is TRBJ2-7; D may correspond to TRBD1 or TRBD2 (6 bases each). Sequencing was carried out using naive CD8+ T cells sorted from blood. The CDR3 nucleotides read TGTGCCAGCAGCCACCCACTCAGGGGACTCTACGAGCAGTACTTC. Its translation is CASSHPLRGLYEQYF.